Sequencing of this T cell receptor (beta chain) was carried out in a study of vaccination effects on CD4 cells after COVID-19. Study details: Participants were given two doses of BNT162b2 or mRNA-1273 vaccine. From a couple of convalescent patients, samples were taken 16 days and one week before vaccination.

Notes on the study in general: Among infection- and vaccine-induced clones, marked clonal contraction occurred late after vaccination.

Antigen-specific CD4+ T cells were first expanded with viral peptide pools by the ViraFEST assay and only then sequenced. Isolating CD4+ T cells followed around nine days of culture. Infection with SARS-CoV-2 occurred in the person between March and December 2020, and PCR confirmed it. Replacing half the medium with IL-2 medium was done on days 3 and 7. Concerning this clone itself: What it recognizes is unknown.

Sequencing used immunoSEQ multiplex PCR; TCRdb keeps in-frame clones, though not all of them. Altogether about 36,000 clones are present, roughly 69% being singletons, with the ten largest covering around 15%. V gave up 0 bases and J gave up 4 bases; unmatched junction bases: 4. The germline CDR1 and CDR2 sequences are SGDLS and YYNGEE. This CDR3 is built from 15 residues. The chain links TRBV9 to TRBJ1-2, with TRBD1 matching over 9 bases. The sample in question was CD4+ T cells from PBMCs cultured with HCoV-NL63 spike peptides, obtained before COVID-19 vaccination. This clonotype was obtained from a human donor who had a prior SARS-CoV-2 infection. CDR3 coding DNA: TGTGCCAGCAGCGTAGAGGGACAGGGAGGCTATGGCTACACCTTC. Its protein is CASSVEGQGGYGYTF.